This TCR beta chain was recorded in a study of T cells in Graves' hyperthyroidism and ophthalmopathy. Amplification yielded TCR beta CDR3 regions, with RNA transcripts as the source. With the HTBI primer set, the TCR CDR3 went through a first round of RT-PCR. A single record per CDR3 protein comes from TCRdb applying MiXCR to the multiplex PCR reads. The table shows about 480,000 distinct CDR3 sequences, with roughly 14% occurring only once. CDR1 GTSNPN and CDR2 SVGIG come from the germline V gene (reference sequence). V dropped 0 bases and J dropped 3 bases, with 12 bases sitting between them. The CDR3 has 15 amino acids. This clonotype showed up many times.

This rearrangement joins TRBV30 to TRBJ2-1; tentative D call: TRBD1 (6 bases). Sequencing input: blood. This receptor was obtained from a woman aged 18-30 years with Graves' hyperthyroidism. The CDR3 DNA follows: TGTGCCTGGAGTGTTGGCAGGGGCTACTACAATGAGCAGTTCTTC. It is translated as CAWSVGRGYYNEQFF.